This T cell receptor beta chain was found in a study of blood T cell repertoires in COVID-19 (dated by TCRdb to the early 2020s). General notes on the study: Collaborator samples came from the United States, Italy and Spain and covered acute and convalescent phases of COVID-19. The material from the prospective study consisted of cDNA or gDNA derived from T cells, B-cell-depleted T cells, or PBMCs. Subjects who had been exposed to COVID-19, were actively infected with it, or had recovered from it provided the deeply sampled blood TCRbeta repertoires that made up the dataset. The repertoires were released in a freely available public database intended as a resource for research on the immune response to SARS-CoV-2. The samples were drawn from the first 160 participants of the ongoing ImmuneRACE study and from 1,254 subjects provided by 6 global collaborators. The sample metadata nearly always contained a de-identified subject ID, COVID-19 status, age in years and sex. Where HLA class I and class II types were available, the types were taken from metadata supplied by the sample provider, not from assay-based typing.

Each collaborating institution followed its own protocols to collect whole blood in K2EDTA tubes. For TCRbeta analysis, collaborators shipped samples in one of three forms: frozen whole blood, isolated PBMCs, or DNA extracted from either of those sample types. This clone was detected only a few times. Its antigen has not been determined. No much larger clone is present one base from it, and per-base qualities are unavailable. The immunoSEQ Assay, a bias-controlled multiplex PCR, was used to amplify TCRbeta CDR3 regions from genomic DNA. Concerning the study's data processing: Nucleated cell counts per sample were estimated from amplification of reference gene primers within the assay. Sequence reads were collapsed and filtered to measure the absolute abundance of every unique TCRbeta CDR3 rearrangement. For each sample, productive Simpson clonality was calculated as the square root of Simpson's diversity index across productive rearrangements. What TCRdb holds here is the immuneACCESS table cut down to in-frame rearrangements. Part of the clones is not present; checked against another copy, under half of the missing clones reflect an unresolved V gene, and the others are unexplained. V, J and clone size were drawn from that table, and D and trimming were deduced from the DNA. Counted in this sample were about 130,000 clones; around 86% of them appeared once. Together, the top ten hold around a tenth of the sample.

The full study reports these points: How much clinical and demographic metadata was included differed by source and by participant, and the metadata was provided uncurated.

As encoded in the germline V gene, CDR1 is KGHSH while CDR2 is LQKENI. V and J are truncated by 3 bases and 5 bases respectively, leaving an intervening sequence of 16 bases. The CDR3 starts with the cysteine, ends with the phenylalanine, and has 15 residues. The kept DNA is CDR3 alone, 45 bases in frame from the first base. The rearrangement joined TRBV18 to TRBJ1-1; the D gene is possibly TRBD1, with 5 bases matching. The sequenced sample consisted of peripheral blood. The TCR originated in a man aged 40-49 years with active or convalescent COVID-19. This receptor carries the CDR3 CASSPELLGGTEAFF. The nucleotide sequence is given as TGTGCCAGCTCACCTGAGCTCCTGGGGGGGACTGAAGCTTTCTTT.